This section outlines one T cell receptor (beta chain) sequence together with its context. What it recognizes is unknown. The CDR3 covers 14 residues. J gave up 2 bases and V 7 bases, and 6 bases lay outside the gene matches. Germline V CDR1 and CDR2: SGDLS, YYNGEE. The data derive from a study of cytomegalovirus exposure and HLA in healthy donors. Findings and limits, study-wide: Judged likely to be a sequencing artifact was a cluster of highly shared sequence variants. Later analysis placed DRB1 highest and HLA-C lowest in TCR association rates, which differed by HLA locus.

PCR involved 60 Vbeta and 13 Jbeta primers. Clones were sequenced by immunoSEQ multiplex PCR, and TCRdb holds only the in-frame ones, with some missing. Of 110,000 to 150,000 clones listed, about three quarters are singletons. The sample comprised PBMCs. The chain couples TRBV9 to TRBJ2-5, with 9 nucleotides matching TRBD1. The sequence was obtained from a male donor in good health and CMV-seropositive. In nucleotides, the CDR3 is TGTGCCAGCTCCCTGGGACAGGGACAAGAGACCCAGTACTTC. Protein product: CASSLGQGQETQYF.